This is a list of T cell receptor beta chains from one sample in a study of persistence of HIV-infected CD4 T cells. Produced via immunoSEQ multiplex PCR; TCRdb's table is partial and in-frame only. This sample has about 40,000 clones; approximately 80% occur once, and the top ten carry 14%. Their specific antigens are unknown. Sequencing was performed on CD4+ T cells sorted from PBMCs after approximately 19-hour stimulation, taken from a patient who received antiretroviral therapy. Receptors were obtained from an adult man with HIV who was CMV-seropositive. Each CDR3 is given with its conserved first and last residue. Each record gives: J gene, V gene, CDR3 length, CDR3 protein.

TRBJ1-3 TRBV7-6 15 CASSLPGGSGNTIYF
TRBJ2-1 TRBV30 13 CAWSYLVRNEQFF
TRBJ1-2 TRBV29-1 12 CSVESGGLGYTF
TRBJ1-6 TRBV7-9 16 CASSRSRTIDNSPLHF
TRBJ2-2 TRBV5-4 15 CASSSGQTLGGELFF
TRBJ1-1 TRBV13 14 CASSFDRGYTEAFF
TRBJ1-2 TRBV7-9 13 CASSLEGRGGYTF
TRBJ1-6 TRBV11-2 14 CASSLPDWGSPLHF
TRBJ2-2 TRBV3-1/TRBV3-2 15 CASTPGHTESGELFF
TRBJ2-5 TRBV7-9 15 CASSLGRQGAETQYF
TRBJ2-1 TRBV19 16 CASTLRGRDMYNEQFF
TRBJ2-7 TRBV12-3/TRBV12-4 12 CASSFGGTEQYF
TRBJ1-5 TRBV6-2/TRBV6-3 14 CASSRTGSDQPQHF
TRBJ2-1 TRBV4-2 16 CASSPRETPGYNEQFF
TRBJ2-3 TRBV20-1 14 CSASGLAGTDTQYF
TRBJ2-7 TRBV6-6 14 CASSPGTGSYEQYF
TRBJ1-4 TRBV7-8 15 CASSLATEPGEKLFF
TRBJ1-2 TRBV5-4 14 CASSLDRLNYGYTF
TRBJ1-1 TRBV5-8 15 CASNEGSYMNTEAFF
TRBJ1-5 TRBV7-2 17 CASSSPGGRLSNQPQHF
TRBJ1-5 TRBV7-9 13 CASSHEGNQPQHF
TRBJ2-5 TRBV19 13 CASSDTSIQTQYF
TRBJ1-2 TRBV6-5 15 CASSYSQGTGYGYTF
TRBJ1-1 TRBV19 15 CASSISGRRVSEAFF
TRBJ2-5 TRBV10-3 14 CAISLAGNLETQYF
TRBJ1-2 TRBV10-3 13 CAISESQSYGYTF
TRBJ2-2 TRBV4-1 15 CASSQDRGAGGELFF
TRBJ2-7 TRBV30 12 CAWSVGGLEQYF
TRBJ1-1 TRBV10-3 12 CATSRVNTEAFF
TRBJ2-7 TRBV2 15 CASSEASGRGYEQYF
TRBJ2-7 TRBV5-1 13 CASAPLTGGEQYF
TRBJ2-5 TRBV5-6 16 CASSPILAGVDETQYF
TRBJ1-5 TRBV27 16 CASSLQQGMSNQPQHF
TRBJ2-7 TRBV10-3 13 CAISGTGAYEQYF
TRBJ2-7 TRBV5-1 14 CASSLRQANYEQYF
TRBJ1-2 TRBV14 13 CASSQTRGYGYTF
TRBJ1-2 TRBV5-6 16 CASSLDFRGANYGYTF
TRBJ1-2 TRBV6-5 15 CASRYTAGAVGGYTF
TRBJ1-3 TRBV5-1 16 CASSLEFLLSGNTIYF
TRBJ1-1 TRBV3-1/TRBV3-2 13 CASSLGLNTEAFF
TRBJ1-2 TRBV12-3/TRBV12-4 13 CASSPQGYYGYTF
TRBJ2-2 TRBV11-3 14 CASSLFGDIGELFF